Listed below are T cell receptor beta chains from one sample, sequenced in a study of early T cells in non-severe SARS-CoV-2 infection. TCRdb used MiXCR to reprocess the 5' RACE reads, holding one entry per CDR3 protein. The table lists fewer than 85,000 distinct CDR3 sequences, roughly 9.6% of them singletons. Material: whole blood. Receptors originate from an adult who was a healthcare worker with PCR-confirmed SARS-CoV-2 infection or an uninfected control (not recorded which). The CDR3 runs from the conserved cysteine through the conserved F or W. D genes are given only for firm matches. Only part of the rows carry a size: once, few, many, or a class if the clone is expanded.

TGCAGTGTTTCGCGGAGCATGAAGCAGTACTTC	CSVSRSMKQYF	few	TRBV20-1	TRBJ2-7	-
TGCGCTAGCATGGCCGACGCCTATGGCTACACCTTC	CASMADAYGYTF	-	TRBV10-2	TRBJ1-2	-
TGTGCCAGCACCAAGGACGGAATTAGCACTGAAGCTTTCTTT	CASTKDGISTEAFF	many	TRBV12-3/TRBV12-4	TRBJ1-1	-
TGTGCCAGCAGCCGGCAGGGAACCGGGGAGCTGTTTTTT	CASSRQGTGELFF	-	TRBV3-1	TRBJ2-2	-
TGTGCCAGCAGTTTGAACGGCAAAAACATTCAGTACTTC	CASSLNGKNIQYF	many	TRBV27	TRBJ2-4	-
TGTGCCAGCAGCAAAGTTTCGACAGCGGAAAATAATGAAAAACTGTTTTTT	CASSKVSTAENNEKLFF	-	TRBV21-1	TRBJ1-4	-
TGTGCCAGCAGTCAACCCAACCCCGCAGGACAAGCCTACGAGCAGTACTTC	CASSQPNPAGQAYEQYF	few	TRBV27	TRBJ2-7	-
TGTGCCAGCAGCTTAGATCTGCGGCGGTATGAGCAGTTCTTC	CASSLDLRRYEQFF	-	TRBV11-2	TRBJ2-1	-
TGCGCCAGCAGCTTCTTAGACCCAGATACGCAGTATTTT	CASSFLDPDTQYF	-	TRBV5-1	TRBJ2-3	-
TGTGCCAGCGGACTAGCGGGAGGCAGGAATGAGCAGTTC	CASGLAGGRNEQF	-	TRBV5-5	TRBJ2-1	TRBD2
TGTGCCAGCAGTTTAGCGGGAGTCGCCTACGAGCAGTACTTC	CASSLAGVAYEQYF	many	TRBV6-2/TRBV6-3	TRBJ2-7	TRBD2
TGTGCCAGCAGCCAAGATTTGGGGGAAGTATACATCCAGCCCCAGCATTTT	CASSQDLGEVYIQPQHF	many	TRBV4-2	TRBJ1-5	-
TGTGCCAGCTCACCGGAAGTGGGGAGGGCCTCGGAGACCCAGTACTTC	CASSPEVGRASETQYF	few	TRBV18	TRBJ2-5	TRBD2
TGTGCCAGCAGTTGGGCCGGGACTTCGGGCGAGCAGTACTTC	CASSWAGTSGEQYF	many	TRBV27	TRBJ2-7	-
TGCGCCAGCAGCCCGAGGGGTTCTGGAAACACCATATATTTT	CASSPRGSGNTIYF	many	TRBV5-1	TRBJ1-3	-
TGTGCCAGCAGGCTAGCGGGAGAAACCGGGGAGCTGTTTTTT	CASRLAGETGELFF	many	TRBV7-6	TRBJ2-2	TRBD2
TGTGCCAGCAGTTCTGGCCAGCACACAGATACGCAGTATTTT	CASSSGQHTDTQYF	few	TRBV12-3/TRBV12-4	TRBJ2-3	-
TGTGCCAGCAGTGAGTTCGAAAAACTGTTTTTT	CASSEFEKLFF	few	TRBV2	TRBJ1-4	-
TGTGCCAGCAGCCCGGGCCGCGGGACTAGGAGCACAGATACGCAGTATTTT	CASSPGRGTRSTDTQYF	-	TRBV11-1	TRBJ2-3	TRBD2
TGTGCCAGCAGGCAGGGCTACGCAGATACGCAGTATTTT	CASRQGYADTQYF	many	TRBV2	TRBJ2-3	-
TGTGCCAGCAGTTTTTTATCGACTAGCGGGAGAGGGACAGATACGCAGTATTTT	CASSFLSTSGRGTDTQYF	-	TRBV27	TRBJ2-3	TRBD2
TGTGCCAGCAGTACGACCAGGGAGACCCAGTACTTC	CASSTTRETQYF	many	TRBV12-3/TRBV12-4	TRBJ2-5	-
TGTGCCAGCAGCTTAGGGACTAGCGGGTACAATGAGCAGTTCTTC	CASSLGTSGYNEQFF	many	TRBV7-2	TRBJ2-1	TRBD2
TGCAGTGCTCTCACGGTTGGGCGCGGGAATACAGATACGCAGTATTTT	CSALTVGRGNTDTQYF	many	TRBV20-1	TRBJ2-3	-
TGTGCCAGCAGCCAGTTCGGGGTTCTAGCACCCACAGATACGCAGTATTTT	CASSQFGVLAPTDTQYF	many	TRBV7-9	TRBJ2-3	-
TGTGCCAGCTCACCAAACGGGGAGACCCAGTACTTC	CASSPNGETQYF	-	TRBV18	TRBJ2-5	-
TGTGCCAGCAGCCCTCCTATCGCCAACTACTACGAGCAGTACTTC	CASSPPIANYYEQYF	few	TRBV11-2	TRBJ2-7	-
TGTGCCAGCAGTGTTCGAGGTCCCCAATACACTGAAGCTTTCTTT	CASSVRGPQYTEAFF	-	TRBV2	TRBJ1-1	-
TGTGCCAGCAGCTTAACCGGGACCGCTCTTGACGAGCAGTACTTC	CASSLTGTALDEQYF	few	TRBV7-2	TRBJ2-7	-
TGCGCCAGCAGCGGGACTAGAGATACGCAGTATTTT	CASSGTRDTQYF	many	TRBV5-1	TRBJ2-3	TRBD2
TGTGCCAGCAGCTCAAGCGGGAGTTACTACGAGCAGTACTTC	CASSSSGSYYEQYF	-	TRBV12-3/TRBV12-4	TRBJ2-7	TRBD2
TGTGCCAGCAGCTTAGAATTCCCCGGTAACACCGGGGAGCTGTTTTTT	CASSLEFPGNTGELFF	few	TRBV11-2	TRBJ2-2	-
TGCGCCAGCAGTGAGTCGCGGACTGAAGCTTTCTTT	CASSESRTEAFF	many	TRBV10-2	TRBJ1-1	-
TGTGCCAGCAGTTCTACAGGGACCAATCAGCCCCAGCATTTT	CASSSTGTNQPQHF	few	TRBV28	TRBJ1-5	-
TGTGCCAGCAGTTCCGACTCCGCCGGGGAGCTGTTTTTT	CASSSDSAGELFF	-	TRBV7-9	TRBJ2-2	-
TGCAGTGCTAGCTCACTAGCGGGCGCCCTCGGTGAGCAGTTCTTC	CSASSLAGALGEQFF	-	TRBV20-1	TRBJ2-1	TRBD2
TGTGCCATCAGTGAAGAGGGGTCCAAAAACATTCAGTACTTC	CAISEEGSKNIQYF	many	TRBV10-3	TRBJ2-4	-
TGTGCCACCAGCAGAGAATATAAAGAAGAGACCCAGTACTTC	CATSREYKEETQYF	few	TRBV15	TRBJ2-5	-
TGTGCCAGCAGTTACTCCCCTGGACTAACCTACGAGCAGTACTTC	CASSYSPGLTYEQYF	-	TRBV6-5	TRBJ2-7	-
TGTGCCAGCTGCATTACAGGGCGCGGTATAGTGAATCAGCCCCAGCATTTT	CASCITGRGIVNQPQHF	few	TRBV28	TRBJ1-5	-
TGTGCCAGTAGCCCAATCGGACTAGCGGCGAACACCGGGGAGCTGTTTTTT	CASSPIGLAANTGELFF	many	TRBV19	TRBJ2-2	TRBD2
TGTGCCAGCTCGCCCATGGACAGCGCCTACGAGCAGTACTTC	CASSPMDSAYEQYF	many	TRBV18	TRBJ2-7	-
TGTGCCAGCAGCTTAACCTCAGATTTAGCAGATACGCAGTATTTT	CASSLTSDLADTQYF	-	TRBV5-4	TRBJ2-3	-
TGTGCCAGTAGGAAACTAGCGGGGACCACAGATACGCAGTATTTT	CASRKLAGTTDTQYF	-	TRBV19	TRBJ2-3	TRBD2
TGTGCCAGCAGGCCCTTCTATAGCAATCAGCCCCAGCATTTT	CASRPFYSNQPQHF	many	TRBV28	TRBJ1-5	-
TGTGCCAGCAGCACGTCGGGTGCCGGGGCCAATGAGCAGTTCTTC	CASSTSGAGANEQFF	few	TRBV28	TRBJ2-1	-
TGTGCCAGCAGCCTAGGACAGGGCTATTCCTACGAGCAGTACTTC	CASSLGQGYSYEQYF	few	TRBV13	TRBJ2-7	TRBD1
TGCAGTGCTAGCCGGTTATACGGGCGGAACACTGAAGCTTTCTTT	CSASRLYGRNTEAFF	many	TRBV20-1	TRBJ1-1	-
TGTGCCAGCAGCTTTCGACAGGATGGCGGGGAGCTGTTTTTT	CASSFRQDGGELFF	many	TRBV9	TRBJ2-2	-
TGCGCCAGCAGCCAGTGGCGGGAGGCGCCGAACACCGGGGAGCTGTTTTTT	CASSQWREAPNTGELFF	many	TRBV4-1	TRBJ2-2	TRBD2
TGTGCCAGCAGCTTTAGCTACAATGAGCAGTTCTTC	CASSFSYNEQFF	many	TRBV13	TRBJ2-1	-
TGTGCCAGCACCACGACTAGCGGTCGTAATGAGCAGTTCTTC	CASTTTSGRNEQFF	-	TRBV7-6	TRBJ2-1	TRBD2
TGTGCCAGCAGCGTCCTACCGACTAGCGGGAGTCCGTTCTTC	CASSVLPTSGSPFF	few	TRBV9	TRBJ2-1	TRBD2
TGCAGTGCAGGCGAGAAAGAGACCCAGTACTTC	CSAGEKETQYF	many	TRBV20-1	TRBJ2-5	-
TGTGCCAGCAGCCCAGACGACAACACCGGGGAGCTGTTTTTT	CASSPDDNTGELFF	few	TRBV5-4	TRBJ2-2	-